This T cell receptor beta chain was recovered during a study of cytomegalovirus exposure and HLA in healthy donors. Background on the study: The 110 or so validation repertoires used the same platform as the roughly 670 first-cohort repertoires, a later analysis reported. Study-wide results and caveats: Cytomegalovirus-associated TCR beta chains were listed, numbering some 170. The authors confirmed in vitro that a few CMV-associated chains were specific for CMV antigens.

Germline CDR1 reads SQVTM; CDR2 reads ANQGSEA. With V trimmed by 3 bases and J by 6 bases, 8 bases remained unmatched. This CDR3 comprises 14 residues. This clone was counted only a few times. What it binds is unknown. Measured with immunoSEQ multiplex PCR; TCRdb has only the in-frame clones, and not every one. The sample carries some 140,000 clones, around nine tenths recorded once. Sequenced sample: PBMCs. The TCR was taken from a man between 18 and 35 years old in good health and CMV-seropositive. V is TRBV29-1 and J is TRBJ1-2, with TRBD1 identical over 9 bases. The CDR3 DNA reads TGCAGCGTTGATCTCGCTAGGACAGGGGATGGCTACACCTTC. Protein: CSVDLARTGDGYTF.